This T cell receptor (beta chain) derives from a study of blood T cell repertoires in COVID-19. Study at large: Samples representing acute and convalescent COVID-19 were sourced from the United States, Italy and Spain.

V lost 2 bases and J lost 1; bases outside the gene matches: 5. The CDR3 runs to 16 residues. Germline V lookup: CDR1 MNHNY, CDR2 SVGAGI (reference sequence). Assay used: immunoSEQ multiplex PCR; TCRdb lists only in-frame clones, some missing. The table records roughly 200,000 clones, roughly 80% of them present only once. This sequence originates from a woman over 75 with active or convalescent COVID-19. The V and J genes are TRBV6-6 and TRBJ1-5; 7 bases map to TRBD1. The sequencing sample was made of peripheral blood. The CDR3 here is CASSYATGASNQPQHF. The CDR3 region has the DNA TGTGCCAGCAGTTACGCCACAGGGGCGAGCAATCAGCCCCAGCATTTT.